The rows below give T cell receptor beta chains drawn from one sample of a study of blood T cells in healthy people across ages. TCRdb itself ran the 5' RACE reads through MiXCR, one entry per CDR3 protein. The sample records 1.4 million to 1.5 million distinct CDR3 sequences, about 40% being singletons. The sequencing sample was made of blood. These receptors were taken from a woman between 18 and 29 years old in good health. CDR3s include the opening cysteine and the closing phenylalanine or tryptophan. D genes are given only for firm matches. Size is stated for part of the rows, as once, few or many counts, or as a class when the clone is expanded.

DNA,CDR3,size,length,V,D,J
TGTACCAGCAGCCAAGTCAGGGGGCAGGGGCAGTACTTC,CTSSQVRGQGQYF,.,13,TRBV3-1,TRBD1,TRBJ2-7
TGTGCCAGCAGACCACTCCGGGACAGGCACAATGAGCAGTTCTTC,CASRPLRDRHNEQFF,few,15,TRBV6-2/TRBV6-3,TRBD1,TRBJ2-1
TGTGCCATCAGTGAGAGGGGGACTAGCGGGAGTCAAAGTGTGCGAGAGACCCAGTACTTC,CAISERGTSGSQSVRETQYF,few,20,TRBV10-3,TRBD2,TRBJ2-5
TGCAGCGTTGAAGGGACTAGCGGGAGCTCCTACGAGCAGTACTTC,CSVEGTSGSSYEQYF,many,15,TRBV29-1,TRBD2,TRBJ2-7
TGTGCCAGCAGCTCAGGGACAGCCAGAGCTTCGACTAATGAAAAACTGTTTTTT,CASSSGTARASTNEKLFF,.,18,TRBV7-8,TRBD1,TRBJ1-4
TGCAGCGTGGGGACAGTGGGGTTAGCGACCCAGTACTTC,CSVGTVGLATQYF,.,13,TRBV29-1,TRBD1,TRBJ2-5
TGCGCCAGCAGCCACAGGGACCTTAACTATGGCTACACCTTC,CASSHRDLNYGYTF,few,14,TRBV4-1,.,TRBJ1-2
TGTGCCATCTTTGACCGGGACAGAACATACGAGCAGTACTTC,CAIFDRDRTYEQYF,.,14,TRBV10-3,TRBD1,TRBJ2-7
TGTGCCTGGAGTGTAGTAGGAAATGAGCAGTTCTTC,CAWSVVGNEQFF,.,12,TRBV30,.,TRBJ2-1
TGTGCCAGCAGATGGTGGACTAGCGGTTTTCAGCAGTATTTT,CASRWWTSGFQQYF,few,14,TRBV13,TRBD2,TRBJ2-3
TGTGCCAGCAGCCAAGTGCACACCGGGGAGCTGTTTTTT,CASSQVHTGELFF,.,13,TRBV14,.,TRBJ2-2
TGTGCCAGCAGTTTTTCAGGGATGGTCTGGTATGGCTACACCTTC,CASSFSGMVWYGYTF,once,15,TRBV27,.,TRBJ1-2
TGTGCCAGCAGCTTAACGGAGTTCGAGCAGTTCTTC,CASSLTEFEQFF,few,12,TRBV7-9,.,TRBJ2-1
TGTGCCAGCAGTCGACGGGACACGAACACCGGGGAGCTGTTTTTT,CASSRRDTNTGELFF,.,15,TRBV27,.,TRBJ2-2
TGTGCCAGCAGTCAGTCGGTGGGCAGGGCCAGCAATCAGCCCCAGTATTTT,CASSQSVGRASNQPQYF,.,17,TRBV6-5,.,TRBJ2-3
TGCGCCAGCAGCCCCATCAAAATCATAACCTACGAGCAGTACTTC,CASSPIKIITYEQYF,.,15,TRBV4-1,.,TRBJ2-7